The clone carrying this TCR beta chain has just a few counts. The germline V gene has CDR1 KGHDR and CDR2 SFDVKD. Between the trimmed V and J ends, which lost 0 bases and 4 bases, there was a span of 6 bases. The CDR3 loop spans 13 amino acids. Per the study methods: Reference gene primer amplification in the assay estimated nucleated cell counts. Assay used: immunoSEQ multiplex PCR; TCRdb lists only in-frame clones, some missing. V and J calls and clone size are given by that table; D and trimming were obtained from the DNA. Here the sample spans more than 110,000 clones, about 80% being singletons. This entry belongs to a study of blood T cell repertoires in COVID-19. In the study overall: From the United States, Italy and Spain came samples of acute and convalescent COVID-19.

The sequence came from a man between 60 and 70 years old with acute or convalescent COVID-19. Sample: peripheral blood. The V gene is TRBV24-1, the J gene TRBJ2-7; D might be TRBD2 (5 bases). CDR3 region: CATSDLRGYEQYF. The CDR3 DNA is TGTGCCACCAGTGATTTGCGGGGTTACGAGCAGTACTTC.